This entry lists 19 T cell receptor beta chains sequenced from one sample in a study of CD8 T cells in Susac syndrome. The RNA input was roughly 0.45 to 1 ug, and it was reverse transcribed with random hexamers. TCRdb analysed the immunoSEQ multiplex PCR reads with MiXCR anew, one entry per CDR3 protein. The profile shows under 200,000 distinct CDR3 sequences, roughly 94% of them singletons. The material sequenced was CD4+ T cells from PBMCs. The receptors come from a human donor in good health.

The chain couples TRBV29-1 to TRBJ2-6; D might be TRBD2 (5 bases). This CDR3 is built from 13 residues. In germline, CDR1 is SQVTM, CDR2 ANQGSEA. The CDR3 DNA follows: TGCAGAGCCTCTACTAGGGCCCCCGGCGTCCTGACTTTC. It is translated as CRASTRAPGVLTF.

CDR3: CASSVASGVDYGYTF. The CDR3 bases are TGTGCCAGCAGCGTAGCTTCTGGAGTGGACTATGGCTACACCTTC. The chain recombines TRBV9 with TRBJ1-2; D gene unclear. The CDR3 has 15 residues. CDR1 SGDLS and CDR2 YYNGEE come from the germline V gene. V lost 0 bases to trimming and J lost 3 bases, with 12 bases between them.

This rearrangement joins TRBV5-4 to TRBJ1-1; tentatively, D is TRBD1 (5 bases). Trimming stripped 5 bases from V and 11 bases from J, with 19 bases between. Germline assignment: CDR1 SGHNT and CDR2 YYREEE (reference sequence). The CDR3 loop spans 13 amino acids. The CDR3 protein is CASRMDILPEAFF. The CDR3, as DNA: TGTGCCAGCAGGATGGACATCCTTCCGGAGGCTTTCTTT.

The chain combines TRBV6-5 with TRBJ1-2; D unclear. Germline CDR1 is MNHEY and CDR2 is SVGAGI. CDR3 size: 13 residues. V shed 2 bases and J shed 2 bases, with 6 bases lying between them. CDR3 DNA: TGTGCCAGCAGTTACGGAGGGAACTATGGCTACACCTTC. This codes for CASSYGGNYGYTF.

This clonotype came up once. V is TRBV4-1 and J is TRBJ2-1, with 14 nucleotides matching TRBD2. The V segment lost 1 base and the J segment 0 bases; nucleotides outside the gene matches: 2. CDR3 length: 18 amino acids. Germline V gene lookup returns CDR1 MGHRA and CDR2 YSYEKL. The CDR3 coding sequence is TGCGCCAGCAGCCAAGGACTAGCGGGAGGGCCCTCCTACAATGAGCAGTTCTTC. Protein: CASSQGLAGGPSYNEQFF.

This chain connects TRBV20-1 to TRBJ1-5; D gene ambiguous. This CDR3 is built from 15 residues. Trimming cost V 1 base and J 0 bases, with 10 bases left between them. Germline lookup yields CDR1 DFQATT and CDR2 SNEGSKA (reference sequence). The CDR3 protein is CSARVVEASNQPQHF. In nucleotides, the CDR3 is TGCAGTGCTAGAGTAGTAGAAGCTAGCAATCAGCCCCAGCATTTT.

V gene TRBV12-5 combines with J gene TRBJ2-6; 9 bases match TRBD1. CDR3 length: 18 residues. The ends lost 5 bases at V and 0 bases at J; junction bases unmatched: 8. Germline V gives CDR1 LGHNT, CDR2 FRNRAP. The CDR3 is CASGAGTGTSSGANVLTF. CDR3 nucleotides: TGTGCTAGTGGTGCCGGGACAGGGACGAGCTCTGGGGCCAACGTCCTGACTTTC.

The V and J genes are TRBV3-1 and TRBJ2-3; no clear D gene. The length of the CDR3 is 16 residues. Deletions cut 0 bases from V and 2 bases from J, with 12 bases between. In germline, CDR1 is LGHDT, CDR2 YNNKEL (reference sequence). The CDR3 protein is CASSQEWISHTDTQYF. CDR3 sequence (DNA): TGTGCCAGCAGCCAAGAATGGATTTCGCACACAGATACGCAGTATTTT.

The rearrangement links TRBV11-2 to TRBJ1-2; D not certain. The CDR3 is 15 amino acids. Germline CDR1 SGHAT, CDR2 FQNNGV. V was trimmed by 6 bases and J by 6 bases, leaving 20 bases between them. The CDR3 DNA reads as TGTGCCAGCAGTCCACGGCGGGCGGAGGCCAATGGCTACACCTTC. It translates to CASSPRRAEANGYTF.

The genes are TRBV20-1 and TRBJ2-7; TRBD2 matches 7 bases. J gave up 6 bases and V 1 base, and 3 bases lay outside the gene matches. The CDR3 spans 12 residues. Germline-derived CDR1 and CDR2 are DFQATT and SNEGSKA (reference sequence). CDR3 amino acids: CSARVGRGEQYV. CDR3 bases: TGCAGTGCTAGAGTGGGGAGGGGCGAGCAGTACGTC.

This clonotype was observed a single time. The chain recombines TRBV29-1 with TRBJ2-1; TRBD1 matches 9 bases. V lost 5 bases, J lost 5 bases, and 22 bases stayed unmatched. The germline CDR1 and CDR2 sequences are SQVTM and ANQGSEA. CDR3 size: 19 residues. The CDR3 DNA reads TGCAGCGTTCGACCCTTACCCCCTGGGGGGACAGGGAAAAACAATGAGCAGTTCTTC. Translating gives CSVRPLPPGGTGKNNEQFF.

The chain carries TRBV5-1 and TRBJ2-5; TRBD2 aligns across 7 bases. There are 16 residues in the CDR3. After removal of 4 bases from V and 2 bases from J, the junction contained 11 bases not matched to a gene. Germline CDR1 and CDR2: SGHRS and YFSETQ. CDR3 DNA: TGCGCCAGCAGCCTGGGAGGGGAGACCTCTCAAGAGACCCAGTACTTC. It is translated as CASSLGGETSQETQYF.

The genes are TRBV20-1 and TRBJ2-2; possible D gene TRBD1, 6 bases. The CDR3 is made up of 13 amino acids. CDR1 is DFQATT, CDR2 SNEGSKA, per germline (reference sequence). The V gene lost 5 bases and the J gene lost 8 bases, with 15 bases spanning the gap. CDR3 nucleotide sequence: TGCAGTGCTGGACAGACCGCAGCAGGGGAGCTGTTTTTT. Its translation is CSAGQTAAGELFF.

The rearrangement links TRBV28 to TRBJ2-2; D remains unclear. The CDR3 length is 11 residues. V gave up 10 bases and J gave up 5 bases, with 8 bases separating them. The germline CDR1 and CDR2 sequences are MDHEN and SYDVKM. CDR3 sequence reads: CATSRTGELFF. The CDR3 DNA is TGTGCCACCAGCCGAACCGGGGAGCTGTTTTTT.

The chain recombines TRBV27 with TRBJ2-3; D is possibly TRBD1 or TRBD2 (6 bases each). V was shortened by 5 bases and J by 2 bases, with 11 bases between the two germline ends. This CDR3 comprises 14 residues. Per germline, CDR1 MNHEY and CDR2 SMNVEV (reference sequence). CDR3 nucleotide sequence: TGTGCCAGCAGTATGCGGGGACACACAGATACGCAGTATTTT. Translated: CASSMRGHTDTQYF.

This clonotype has only one observation. This chain connects TRBV6-1 to TRBJ2-3, with a tentative D call TRBD2 (5 bases). The CDR3 runs 14 residues. Germline assignment: CDR1 MNHNS and CDR2 SASEGT. Trimming cost V 2 bases and J 1 base, with 7 bases left between them. CDR3: CASSERGGTDTQYF. The CDR3 DNA reads TGTGCCAGCAGTGAACGGGGAGGCACAGATACGCAGTATTTT.

This clonotype was counted between two and nine times. This chain connects TRBV4-1 to TRBJ2-5, with D unclear. The CDR3 runs 15 residues. Trimming took 1 base from V and 4 from J, leaving 13 bases between them. The V gene's germline CDR1 is MGHRA and CDR2 YSYEKL. The CDR3 coding sequence is TGCGCCAGCAGCCAAGGAGAGTCCCCGAGAGAGACCCAGTACTTC. This sequence encodes CASSQGESPRETQYF.

This clonotype was picked up a small number of times. This chain links TRBV20-1 with TRBJ2-5; maybe TRBD2 (5 bases). The germline gives CDR1 DFQATT, CDR2 SNEGSKA (reference sequence). Trimming shortened V by 6 bases and J by 1 base, and 12 bases separated the two germline ends. CDR3 length: 13 residues. The CDR3 DNA is TGCAGTGCCTCGCCCCGGGGCCAAGAGACCCAGTACTTC. Its translation: CSASPRGQETQYF.

The rearrangement links TRBV7-2 to TRBJ1-4; D is uncertain. Germline CDR1 and CDR2: SGHTA and FQGNSA. Trimming left V 5 bases short and J 10 bases short, with 14 bases between. This CDR3 is 13 amino acids long. For the CDR3, the DNA is TGTGCCAGCAGCCAGACCGGCACGGCAAAACTGTTTTTT. This encodes CASSQTGTAKLFF.